The clone carrying this TCR beta chain showed up many times. Its target is not known. TCR alpha and TCR beta cDNA libraries carrying sample barcodes and UMIs came from 5'RACE with constant-segment primers. TCRdb analysed the 5' RACE reads with MiXCR anew, one entry per CDR3 protein. Of about 200,000 distinct CDR3 sequences in the sample, about 9.2% were seen once. This sample stems from a study of T-cell memory formation after mild COVID-19. Study-wide background: The two donors had largely donor-specific TCR clusters.

Whole-study results and caveats: Confirmation of SARS-CoV-2 specificity was lacking for second-wave clones peaking day 37. Day 15 to 85 contracting clones showed balanced CD4/CD8; day 15 to 37 expanders favored CD4+.

V dropped 8 bases and J dropped 3; count of bases not matched to a gene: 7. The CDR3 sequence is 14 residues long. Looked up from germline, CDR1 is DFQATT and CDR2 is SNEGSKA (reference sequence). V and J are TRBV20-1 and TRBJ2-3; 11 bases map to TRBD2. This clonotype was sampled from a man between 18 and 29 years old who had mild COVID-19 (a few samples of this study predate the infection). Cell type and time point are not known. The material sequenced was PBMCs or a T cell subset sorted from them (not recorded which). The CDR3 is CSSIAGGPTDTQYF. As DNA, the CDR3 is TGCAGTAGCATAGCGGGGGGGCCGACAGATACGCAGTATTTT.